The 2 T cell receptor beta chains below were found in one sample sequenced in a study of CD8 T cells in ankylosing spondylitis. Overall study results and limits: Ankylosing spondylitis blood appeared to be characterized by a TCR beta motif of about eight highly homologous variants.

These receptors' targets are unknown. TCRdb used MiXCR to reprocess the 5' RACE reads, holding one entry per CDR3 protein. This table has 500,000 to 650,000 distinct CDR3 sequences, about 5.4% appearing once. The material sequenced was blood, either unsorted or a sorted T cell fraction (not recorded which). All receptors come from a male donor with ankylosing spondylitis.

This clonotype occurred many times. The rearrangement uses TRBV10-3 and TRBJ1-1; 7 bases fit TRBD1. The V segment lost 6 bases and the J segment 2 bases; nucleotides outside the gene matches: 9. The CDR3 has 15 residues. Looked up from germline, CDR1 is ENHRY and CDR2 is SYGVKD. In nucleotides, the CDR3 is TGTGCCATCAGCTTACGGGACAGCGACAACACTGAAGCTTTCTTT. Its translation is CAISLRDSDNTEAFF.

In its sample, this clonotype was seen many times. The CDR3 nucleotides are TGCGCCAGCAGCCAAGATACCAAATCACCCCTCCACTTT. Its translation is CASSQDTKSPLHF. J is TRBJ1-6 and V is TRBV4-3; the D is unclear. Germline CDR1 and CDR2: LGHNA and YSLEER. The CDR3 is made up of 13 amino acids. Trimming took off 0 bases at V and 10 bases at J, with 7 bases between the two ends.